The following is a T cell receptor beta chain sequence with its context. The entry originates in a study of blood T cell repertoires in COVID-19. Sequencing was performed with immunoSEQ multiplex PCR; in TCRdb, only in-frame clones are kept and a portion is missing. The sample carries about 260,000 clones, around nine tenths recorded once. Sequencing used peripheral blood. This receptor was identified in a woman aged 70-85 years with COVID-19, enrolled during active disease.

CDR3 sequence: CASSPVQGTLAGNTEAFF. In DNA, the CDR3 is TGTGCCAGCTCACCAGTCCAGGGGACCTTGGCGGGGAACACTGAAGCTTTCTTT. This chain joins TRBV18 and TRBJ1-1, with D maybe TRBD1 (6 bases). Germline lookup yields CDR1 KGHSH and CDR2 LQKENI. The CDR3 loop spans 18 amino acids. V was pared by 2 bases and J by 1 base, with 20 bases between.